The 10 T cell receptor beta chains below all came from one sample that was sequenced in a study of OX40 agonist ivuxolimab in advanced cancers. Sequenced by immunoSEQ multiplex PCR; TCRdb stores in-frame clones only, minus some. Of some 70,000 clones listed, about 88% were seen once; the top ten hold approximately 0.98%. Sequenced material: CD4+ or CD8+ T cells sorted from blood, taken in a trial of the OX40 agonist ivuxolimab. The receptors were gathered from an adult with an advanced solid tumor such as melanoma, head and neck, liver or kidney cancer.

This chain joins TRBV4-1 and TRBJ2-7; 9 bases match TRBD1. CDR3 length: 14 residues. The germline gives CDR1 MGHRA, CDR2 YSYEKL. The V gene end was trimmed by 5 bases and the J gene end by 2 bases; junction bases not matched to a gene: 4. This chain's CDR3 is CASSADRGTYEQYF. The CDR3 DNA reads as TGCGCCAGCAGCGCGGACAGGGGAACCTACGAGCAGTACTTC.

The chain joins TRBV18 to TRBJ2-5; D is uncertain. This CDR3 is 14 amino acids long. Germline V gene lookup returns CDR1 KGHSH and CDR2 LQKENI. Trimming took 0 bases from V and 3 from J, leaving 8 bases between them. In DNA, the CDR3 is TGTGCCAGCTCACCACCGAGCATCGAAGAGACCCAGTACTTC. Its protein is CASSPPSIEETQYF.

The chain combines TRBV7-2 with TRBJ2-1, with no clear D. This CDR3 is 14 amino acids long. CDR1 and CDR2 (germline): SGHTA, FQGNSA. V gave up 5 bases and J gave up 9 bases, with 17 bases separating them. This chain's CDR3 is CASSLPVGWGEQFF. CDR3 nucleotide sequence: TGTGCCAGCAGCCTCCCCGTAGGGTGGGGTGAGCAGTTCTTC.

About this clone: Other nucleotide sequences in the sample specify the same CDR3. This chain links TRBV18 with TRBJ2-1; 10 bases are a match to TRBD2. J lost 3 bases, V lost 1 base, and 0 bases had no gene match. The germline gives CDR1 KGHSH, CDR2 LQKENI. The CDR3 covers 15 residues. CDR3 loop: CASSPRTSGYNEQFF. The CDR3 nucleotides read TGTGCCAGCTCACCACGGACTAGCGGCTACAATGAGCAGTTCTTC.

The chain employs TRBV9 and TRBJ2-1; weak D call: TRBD1 (5 bases). CDR1 and CDR2 (germline): SGDLS, YYNGEE. The CDR3 has 14 amino acids. The germline V and J ends were trimmed by 3 bases and 7 bases, with 14 bases remaining between them. The CDR3 nucleotides are TGTGCCAGCAGCGAGATGATAGGGGAAAATGAGCAGTTCTTC. Its protein is CASSEMIGENEQFF.

V is TRBV7-9 and J is TRBJ1-1; TRBD1 is a possible D gene (6 bases). Trimming shortened V by 5 bases and J by 1 base, and 8 bases separated the two germline ends. This CDR3 is built from 13 residues. Germline CDR1 is SEHNR and CDR2 is FQNEAQ (reference sequence). The CDR3 spells CASSGGGNTEAFF. CDR3 DNA sequence: TGTGCCAGCAGCGGAGGGGGGAACACTGAAGCTTTCTTT. The full variable domain, with the rest looked up from reference TRBV7-9 and TRBJ1-1, is DTGVSQNPRHKITKRGQNVTFRCDPISEHNRLYWYRQTLGQGPEFLTYFQNEAQLEKSRLLSDRFSAERPKGSFSTLEIQRTEQGDSAMYLCASSGGGNTEAFFGQGTRLTVV.

This chain uses TRBV5-5 with TRBJ2-3; 13 nucleotides agree with TRBD2. This CDR3 contains 17 residues. J was trimmed by 5 bases and V by 2 bases; bases with no gene match: 8. The germline CDR1 and CDR2 sequences are SGHKS and YYEKEE (reference sequence). The DNA of the CDR3 is TGTGCCAGCAGCTTTTCACTAGCGGGAGGGCCAAGAGATACGCAGTATTTT. Residues: CASSFSLAGGPRDTQYF.

The rearrangement joins TRBV28 to TRBJ1-2, with D tentatively TRBD1 (5 bases). This CDR3 comprises 15 residues. V was trimmed by 6 bases and J by 14 bases, leaving 28 bases between them. CDR1 and CDR2 from the germline V gene are MDHEN and SYDVKM. CDR3 amino acids: CASSLTLGGSSFLTF. Written as DNA, the CDR3 is TGTGCCAGCAGCTTAACGTTGGGGGGTTCCTCGTTTTTAACCTTC.

V gene TRBV2 combines with J gene TRBJ1-3, with D possibly matching TRBD1 (6 bases). The germline CDR1 and CDR2 sequences are SNHLY and FYNNEI. There are 15 residues in the CDR3. Trimming removed 4 bases at V and 0 bases at J, with 10 bases between. CDR3 region: CASSGGAFSGNTIYF. CDR3 bases: TGTGCCAGCAGTGGGGGGGCCTTCTCTGGAAACACCATATATTTT.

The chain links TRBV2 to TRBJ1-5; TRBD1 matches at 11 bases. Losses at the gene ends were 6 bases for V and 7 bases for J; bases not matched to a gene: 5. CDR3 length: 14 amino acids. Germline CDR1 reads SNHLY; CDR2 reads FYNNEI. In DNA, the CDR3 is TGTGCCAGCAGCGGGACAGGGGGGAAACAGCCCCAGCATTTT. Residues: CASSGTGGKQPQHF.